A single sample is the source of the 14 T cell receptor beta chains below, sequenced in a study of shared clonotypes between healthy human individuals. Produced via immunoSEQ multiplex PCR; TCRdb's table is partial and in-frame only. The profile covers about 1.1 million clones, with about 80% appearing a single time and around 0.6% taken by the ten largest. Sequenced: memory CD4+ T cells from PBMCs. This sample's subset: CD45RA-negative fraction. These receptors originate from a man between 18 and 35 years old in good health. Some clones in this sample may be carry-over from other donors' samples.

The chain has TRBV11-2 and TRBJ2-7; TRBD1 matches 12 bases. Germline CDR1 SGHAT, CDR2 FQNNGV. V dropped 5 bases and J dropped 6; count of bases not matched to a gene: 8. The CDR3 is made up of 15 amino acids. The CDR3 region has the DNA TGTGCCAGCAGCATGAACCCGGGACAGGGGGCCGAGCAGTACTTC. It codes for CASSMNPGQGAEQYF.

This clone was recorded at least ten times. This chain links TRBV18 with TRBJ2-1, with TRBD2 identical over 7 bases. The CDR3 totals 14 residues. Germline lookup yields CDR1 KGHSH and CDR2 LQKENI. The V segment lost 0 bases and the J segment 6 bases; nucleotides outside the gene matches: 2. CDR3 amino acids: CASSPPGGVNEQFF. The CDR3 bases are TGTGCCAGCTCACCACCGGGGGGGGTCAATGAGCAGTTCTTC. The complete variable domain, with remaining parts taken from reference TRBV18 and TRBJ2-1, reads NAGVMQNPRHLVRRRGQEARLRCSPMKGHSHVYWYRQLPEEGLKFMVYLQKENIIDESGMPKERFSAEFPKEGPSILRIQQVVRGDSAAYFCASSPPGGVNEQFFGPGTRLTVL.

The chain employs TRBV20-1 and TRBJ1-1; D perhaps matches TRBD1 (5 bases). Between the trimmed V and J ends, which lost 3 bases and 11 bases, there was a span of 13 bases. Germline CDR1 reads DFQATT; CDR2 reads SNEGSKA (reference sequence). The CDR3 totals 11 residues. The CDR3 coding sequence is TGCAGTGCTAGTCGTACAGGCTGGGCTTTCTTT. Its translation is CSASRTGWAFF.

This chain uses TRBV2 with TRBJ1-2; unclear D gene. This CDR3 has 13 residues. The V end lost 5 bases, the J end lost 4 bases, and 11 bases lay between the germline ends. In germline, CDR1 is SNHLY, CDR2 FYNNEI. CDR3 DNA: TGTGCCAGCAGTACGACTCCAGCCTATGGCTACACCTTC. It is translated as CASSTTPAYGYTF.

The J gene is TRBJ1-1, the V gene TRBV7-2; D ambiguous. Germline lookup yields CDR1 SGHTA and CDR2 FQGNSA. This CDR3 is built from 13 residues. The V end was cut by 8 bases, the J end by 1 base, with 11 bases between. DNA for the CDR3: TGTGCCAGCGAGCGGGAGGCGAACACTGAAGCTTTCTTT. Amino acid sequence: CASEREANTEAFF.

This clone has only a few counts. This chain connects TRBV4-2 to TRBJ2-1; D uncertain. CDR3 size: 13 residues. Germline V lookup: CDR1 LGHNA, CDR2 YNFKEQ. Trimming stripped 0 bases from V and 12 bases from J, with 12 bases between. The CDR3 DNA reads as TGTGCCAGCAGCCAAGAATCAGGTGTGGGGCAGTTCTTC. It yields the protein CASSQESGVGQFF.

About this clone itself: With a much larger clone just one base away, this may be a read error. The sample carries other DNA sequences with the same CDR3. The CDR3 coding sequence is TGTGCCAGCAGCCGGGACAGGGCCTCCTACGAGCAGTACTTC. Protein product: CASSRDRASYEQYF. The genes are TRBV6-1 and TRBJ2-7; TRBD1 aligns across 9 bases. With V trimmed by 6 bases and J by 0 bases, 3 bases remained unmatched. The CDR3 has 14 amino acids. The germline V gene has CDR1 MNHNS and CDR2 SASEGT.

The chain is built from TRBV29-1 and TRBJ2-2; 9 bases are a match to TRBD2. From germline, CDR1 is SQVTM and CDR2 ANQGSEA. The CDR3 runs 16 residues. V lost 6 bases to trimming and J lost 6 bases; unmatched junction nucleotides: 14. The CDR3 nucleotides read TGCAGCGTAGCCCATGGGCTAGCGGGAAGGTCCGGGGAGCTGTTTTTT. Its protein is CSVAHGLAGRSGELFF.

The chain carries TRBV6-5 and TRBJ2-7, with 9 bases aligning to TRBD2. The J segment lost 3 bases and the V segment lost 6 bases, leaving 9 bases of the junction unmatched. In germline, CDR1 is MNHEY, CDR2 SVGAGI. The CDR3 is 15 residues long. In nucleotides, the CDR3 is TGTGCCAGCAGACTACTAGCGGGCTCAGTCTACGAGCAGTACTTC. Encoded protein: CASRLLAGSVYEQYF.

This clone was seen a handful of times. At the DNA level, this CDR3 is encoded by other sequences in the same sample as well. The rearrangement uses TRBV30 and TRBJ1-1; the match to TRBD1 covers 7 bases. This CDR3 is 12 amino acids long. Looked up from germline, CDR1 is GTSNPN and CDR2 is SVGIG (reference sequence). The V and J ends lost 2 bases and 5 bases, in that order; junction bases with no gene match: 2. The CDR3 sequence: CAWSPQGTEAFF. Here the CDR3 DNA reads TGTGCCTGGAGTCCACAGGGGACTGAAGCTTTCTTT. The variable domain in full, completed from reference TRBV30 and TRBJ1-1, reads SQTIHQWPATLVQPVGSPLSLECTVEGTSNPNLYWYRQAAGRGLQLLFYSVGIGQISSEVPQNLSASRPQDRQFILSSKKLLLSDSGFYLCAWSPQGTEAFFGQGTRLTVV.

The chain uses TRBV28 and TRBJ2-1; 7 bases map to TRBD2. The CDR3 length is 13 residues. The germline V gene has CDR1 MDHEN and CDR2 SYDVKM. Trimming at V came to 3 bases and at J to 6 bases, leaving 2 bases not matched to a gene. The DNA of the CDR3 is TGTGCCAGCAGTTTGATAGCGGGCAATGAGCAGTTCTTC. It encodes CASSLIAGNEQFF.

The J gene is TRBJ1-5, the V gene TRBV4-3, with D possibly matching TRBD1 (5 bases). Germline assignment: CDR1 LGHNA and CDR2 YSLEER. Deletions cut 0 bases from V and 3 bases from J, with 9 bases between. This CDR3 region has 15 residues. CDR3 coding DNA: TGCGCCAGCAGCCAAGACGGGGGTCTCAATCAGCCCCAGCATTTT. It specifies CASSQDGGLNQPQHF.

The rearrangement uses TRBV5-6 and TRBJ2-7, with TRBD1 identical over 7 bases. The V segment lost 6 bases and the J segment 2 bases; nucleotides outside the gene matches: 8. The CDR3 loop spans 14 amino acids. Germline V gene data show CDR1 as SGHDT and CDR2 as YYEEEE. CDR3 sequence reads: CASTQTGSPYEQYF. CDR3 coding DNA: TGTGCCAGCACTCAGACAGGGTCCCCCTACGAGCAGTACTTC. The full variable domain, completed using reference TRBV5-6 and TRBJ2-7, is DAGVTQSPTHLIKTRGQQVTLRCSPKSGHDTVSWYQQALGQGPQFIFQYYEEEERQRGNFPDRFSGHQFPNYSSELNVNALLLGDSALYLCASTQTGSPYEQYFGPGTRLTVT.

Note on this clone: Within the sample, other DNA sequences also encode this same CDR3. CDR3 DNA sequence: TGCGCCAGCAGCCCAGGACAGGGCAGCAATCAGCCCCAGCATTTT. As protein: CASSPGQGSNQPQHF. The chain combines TRBV5-1 with TRBJ1-5; 8 bases are shared with TRBD1. This CDR3 has 15 residues. The germline CDR1 and CDR2 sequences are SGHRS and YFSETQ. V was clipped by 4 bases and J by 1 base; unmatched bases: 4.